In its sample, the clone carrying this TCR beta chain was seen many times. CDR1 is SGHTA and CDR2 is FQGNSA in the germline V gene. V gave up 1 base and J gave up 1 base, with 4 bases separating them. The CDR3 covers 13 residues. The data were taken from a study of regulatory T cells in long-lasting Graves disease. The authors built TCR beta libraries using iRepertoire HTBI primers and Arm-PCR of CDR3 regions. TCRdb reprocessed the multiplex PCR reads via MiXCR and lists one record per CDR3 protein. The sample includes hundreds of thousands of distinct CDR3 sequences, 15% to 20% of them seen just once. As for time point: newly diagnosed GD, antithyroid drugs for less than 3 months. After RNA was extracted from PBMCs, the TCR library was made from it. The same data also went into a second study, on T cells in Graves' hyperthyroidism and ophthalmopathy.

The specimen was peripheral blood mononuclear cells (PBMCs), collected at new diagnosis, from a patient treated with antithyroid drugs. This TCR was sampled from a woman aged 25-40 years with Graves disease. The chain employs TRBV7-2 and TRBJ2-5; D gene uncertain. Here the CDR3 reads CASSLGVQETQYF. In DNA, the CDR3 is TGTGCCAGCAGCTTAGGGGTCCAAGAGACCCAGTACTTC.